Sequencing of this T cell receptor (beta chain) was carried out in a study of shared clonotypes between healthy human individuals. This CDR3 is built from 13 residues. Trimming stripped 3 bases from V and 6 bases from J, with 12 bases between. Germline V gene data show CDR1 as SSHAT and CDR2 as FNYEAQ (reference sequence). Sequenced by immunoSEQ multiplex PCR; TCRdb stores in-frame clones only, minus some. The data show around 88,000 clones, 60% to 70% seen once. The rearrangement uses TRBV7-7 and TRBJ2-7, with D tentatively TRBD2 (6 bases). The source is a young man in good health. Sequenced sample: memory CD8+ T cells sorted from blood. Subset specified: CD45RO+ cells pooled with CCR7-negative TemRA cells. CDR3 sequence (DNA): TGTGCCAGCAGCTTCTCGGGAGCGGGCGAGCAGTACTTC. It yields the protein CASSFSGAGEQYF. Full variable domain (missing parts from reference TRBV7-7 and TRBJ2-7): GAGVSQSPRYKVTKRGQDVTLRCDPISSHATLYWYQQALGQGPEFLTYFNYEAQPDKSGLPSDRFSAERPEGSISTLTIQRTEQRDSAMYRCASSFSGAGEQYFGPGTRLTVT.